A selection of T cell receptor beta chains follows, all from one sample in a study of CD8 T cells in Susac syndrome. TCRdb passed the immunoSEQ multiplex PCR reads through MiXCR, listing each CDR3 protein once. The sample lists around 100,000 distinct CDR3 sequences; nearly 97% were seen once. Sequencing was performed on CD8+ T cells from PBMCs. All receptors derive from a human donor with Susac syndrome. CDR3s include the opening cysteine and the closing phenylalanine or tryptophan. D genes are given only for firm matches. Expanded clones are given a class, and other clones once, few, many or no size at all.

TRBJ2-3,TRBV29-1,NA,NA,CSVRAGGTDTQYF,TGCAGCGTTAGGGCAGGAGGCACAGATACGCAGTATTTT
TRBJ1-2,TRBV6-5,NA,NA,CASSYSIEGANYGYTF,TGTGCCAGCAGTTACTCGATTGAGGGAGCTAACTATGGCTACACCTTC
TRBJ2-5,TRBV25-1,NA,NA,CASSVTRVQETQYF,TGTGCCAGCAGTGTGACAAGGGTCCAAGAGACCCAGTACTTC
TRBJ1-2,TRBV5-4,NA,NA,CASSWRDANYGYTF,TGTGCCAGCAGCTGGAGAGATGCTAACTATGGCTACACCTTC
TRBJ2-1,TRBV12-3/TRBV12-4,NA,NA,CASSFRIASHQSSYNEQFF,TGTGCCAGCAGTTTCCGGATAGCGAGCCACCAGAGCTCCTACAATGAGCAGTTCTTC
TRBJ1-1,TRBV7-2,NA,NA,CASSFHRLNTEAFF,TGTGCCAGCAGCTTCCACAGACTGAACACTGAAGCTTTCTTT
TRBJ2-7,TRBV4-1,NA,NA,CASSQTGPYEQYF,TGCGCCAGCAGCCAAACGGGACCCTACGAGCAGTACTTC
TRBJ2-7,TRBV28,NA,NA,CASSHGSYEQYF,TGTGCCAGCAGTCACGGAAGCTACGAGCAGTACTTC
TRBJ1-5,TRBV10-2,NA,TRBD1,CASSDGGTGRGHQPQHF,TGCGCCAGCAGTGATGGGGGGACAGGGAGGGGTCATCAGCCCCAGCATTTT
TRBJ2-3,TRBV14,once,NA,CASSTQRSTDTQYF,TGTGCCAGCAGCACCCAGCGGAGCACAGATACGCAGTATTTT
TRBJ2-7,TRBV18,NA,NA,CASSGPTYEQYF,TGTGCCAGCTCAGGACCTACCTACGAGCAGTACTTC
TRBJ2-2,TRBV29-1,NA,TRBD1,CSVYRGNTGELFF,TGCAGCGTTTACAGGGGCAACACCGGGGAGCTGTTTTTT
TRBJ2-1,TRBV20-1,NA,NA,CSARDEGAHNEQFF,TGCAGTGCTAGAGATGAGGGCGCCCACAATGAGCAGTTCTTC
TRBJ2-5,TRBV4-1,NA,NA,CASSRNLQETQYF,TGCGCCAGCAGCCGGAATCTCCAAGAGACCCAGTACTTC
TRBJ2-3,TRBV7-2,once,NA,CASSPRGVPTDTQYF,TGTGCCAGCAGCCCCCGCGGAGTCCCAACAGATACGCAGTATTTT
TRBJ2-1,TRBV6-2/TRBV6-3,NA,NA,CASSTDPTHQDEQFF,TGTGCCAGCAGTACTGACCCGACCCACCAGGATGAGCAGTTCTTC
TRBJ2-1,TRBV29-1,NA,NA,CSVDLTSSYNEQFF,TGCAGCGTCGACCTGACAAGCTCCTACAATGAGCAGTTCTTC
TRBJ1-1,TRBV27,NA,NA,CASRTNLNTEAFF,TGTGCCAGCCGAACTAACCTGAACACTGAAGCTTTCTTT
TRBJ1-2,TRBV9,NA,NA,CASGGISSQPGHWRSDGYTF,TGTGCCAGCGGCGGTATATCCTCCCAACCGGGACACTGGAGATCAGATGGCTACACCTTC
TRBJ2-2,TRBV5-1,NA,NA,CASSYLTGSNTGELFF,TGCGCCAGCAGCTATCTGACAGGCTCGAACACCGGGGAGCTGTTTTTT
TRBJ2-5,TRBV3-1,NA,NA,CASSPPGPETQYF,TGTGCCAGCAGCCCTCCGGGGCCGGAGACCCAGTACTTC
TRBJ1-5,TRBV18,NA,NA,CASSQGYSNQPQHF,TGTGCCAGCTCGCAGGGATATAGCAATCAGCCCCAGCATTTT
TRBJ1-5,TRBV12-5,NA,NA,CASGLSGAQPQHF,TGTGCTAGTGGTTTGTCGGGGGCTCAGCCCCAGCATTTT
TRBJ1-2,TRBV18,NA,TRBD1,CASSPGDSDGYTF,TGTGCCAGCTCACCCGGGGACAGCGATGGCTACACCTTC
TRBJ2-5,TRBV7-6,once,NA,CASTSGFRETQYF,TGTGCCAGCACTTCAGGGTTTCGAGAGACCCAGTACTTC
TRBJ2-7,TRBV15,NA,TRBD2,CATSRNGRALEQYF,TGTGCCACCAGCAGGAACGGGAGGGCGTTAGAGCAGTACTTC